This TCR beta chain was observed in a study of beta chain features in type 1 diabetes. This clone was seen a few times. The antigen is undetermined. The study reverse transcribed the entire isolated RNA, so it sequenced expressed TCRB transcripts. The assay was immunoSEQ multiplex PCR, and TCRdb's table has in-frame clones only and misses some. The data show around 710,000 clones, over 10% seen once. The J segment lost 4 bases and the V segment lost 2 bases, leaving 8 bases of the junction unmatched. In germline, CDR1 is GTSNPN, CDR2 SVGIG (reference sequence). This CDR3 contains 15 residues. Study-level findings and limits: Among patients with Type 1 diabetes, TCRB CDR3s were moderately but significantly shorter in every one of the four CD4+ subsets.

Sequenced: naive CD4+ T cells from blood. The chain combines TRBV30 with TRBJ2-3; 8 bases are a match to TRBD2. This clonotype originated in a man aged 30-40 years with type 1 diabetes. CDR3 bases: TGTGCCTGGAGTTTTTTGAGCGGGGGCGCAGATACGCAGTATTTT. Translation gives CAWSFLSGGADTQYF.